This T cell receptor (beta chain) was retrieved from a study of type 1 and type 2 diabetes patients. This clonotype was counted between two and nine times. The CDR3 is 15 amino acids. After removal of 6 bases from V and 7 bases from J, the junction contained 5 bases not matched to a gene. Germline lookup yields CDR1 LNHDA and CDR2 SQIVND (reference sequence). The PCR template was genomic DNA. A primer set of 30 forward and 13 reverse primers amplified the CDR3. One entry per CDR3 protein results from TCRdb running MiXCR on the multiplex PCR reads. The sample lists fewer than 300,000 distinct CDR3 sequences; 40% to 50% were seen once.

The TCR was taken from a man aged 18 to 30 with type 2 diabetes. The rearrangement joins TRBV19 to TRBJ2-1, with 14 nucleotides matching TRBD2. Sequenced input: peripheral blood mononuclear cells (PBMCs). CDR3 bases: TGTGCCAGTAGAGGACTAGCGGGAGGAGTAAATGAGCAGTTCTTC. It is translated as CASRGLAGGVNEQFF.